One sample yielded the 31 T cell receptor beta chains listed below, sequenced in a study of radiotherapy plus CTLA-4 blockade in lung cancer listed by TCRdb under 2018. Library construction relied on the immunoSEQ multiplex PCR assay. Here the immuneACCESS table is served through TCRdb, limited to in-frame sequences with V and J called. Missing clones are a known gap in these copies; in checked studies unresolved V genes cover under half, and the rest lacks a known reason. A total of 30,000 to 45,000 clones appear in this sample, 72% of them only once. The leading ten clones occupy around 9.9% of the sample. The specimen was peripheral blood, collected from a patient treated with radiotherapy plus ipilimumab. These receptors came from a human donor with non-small cell lung cancer who had stable disease on radiotherapy plus ipilimumab.

The chain employs TRBV7-2 and TRBJ2-3; 8 nucleotides line up with TRBD2. After removal of 3 bases from V and 2 bases from J, the junction contained 10 bases not matched to a gene. The CDR3 is 17 residues long. Germline CDR1 is SGHTA and CDR2 is FQGNSA. The CDR3 DNA is TGTGCCAGCAGCTTTACATCGGGCGGGGGGTCCACAGATACGCAGTATTTT. Translated, it gives CASSFTSGGGSTDTQYF.

V is TRBV6-6 and J is TRBJ1-5, with 7 bases that match TRBD1. Germline V gene sequence: CDR1 MNHNY, CDR2 SVGAGI (reference sequence). The CDR3 consists of 15 residues. Germline trimming cut 2 bases from V and 2 bases from J; bases unmatched to any gene: 3. The CDR3 is CASSYKGGGNQPQHF. The CDR3 DNA reads TGTGCCAGCAGTTACAAAGGGGGCGGCAATCAGCCCCAGCATTTT.

The chain is built from TRBV5-1 and TRBJ1-6, with 7 bases aligning to TRBD1. CDR1 is SGHRS, CDR2 YFSETQ, per germline. The CDR3 loop spans 14 amino acids. The junction had 9 bases not matched to a gene; V was cut back by 3 bases and J by 12 bases. This CDR3 reads CASSWDSPQEPLHF. In nucleotides, the CDR3 is TGCGCCAGCAGCTGGGACAGCCCGCAAGAACCCCTCCACTTT.

The rearrangement uses TRBV30 and TRBJ1-1; the match to TRBD1 covers 9 bases. This CDR3 contains 16 residues. The germline gives CDR1 GTSNPN, CDR2 SVGIG (reference sequence). Unmatched junction bases numbered 8, after V lost 3 bases and J lost 0 bases. CDR3 region: CAWRPSGTGMNTEAFF. In nucleotides, the CDR3 is TGTGCCTGGAGGCCCTCCGGGACAGGGATGAACACTGAAGCTTTCTTT.

This clone was seen just once. The V call is TRBV5-4, the J call TRBJ2-5; 7 bases are a match to TRBD1. The trim removed 4 bases at V and 2 bases at J, leaving 8 bases unmatched. Germline CDR1 SGHNT, CDR2 YYREEE (reference sequence). The CDR3 spans 15 residues. Here the CDR3 DNA reads TGTGCCAGCAGCATGCCGGGACAGCGACAAGAGACCCAGTACTTC. Translation: CASSMPGQRQETQYF.

The rearrangement links TRBV5-6 to TRBJ1-2, with a tentative D call TRBD1 (6 bases). CDR1 and CDR2 from the germline V gene are SGHDT and YYEEEE. The CDR3 is made up of 14 amino acids. Trimming shortened V by 4 bases and J by 3 bases, and 13 bases separated the two germline ends. CDR3 residues: CASSPGPGDYGYTF. CDR3 nucleotide sequence: TGTGCCAGCAGCCCCGGGCCAGGGGACTATGGCTACACCTTC.

The J gene is TRBJ2-7, the V gene TRBV5-6; 9 bases line up with TRBD1. V was clipped by 4 bases and J by 7 bases; unmatched bases: 9. Germline V gives CDR1 SGHDT, CDR2 YYEEEE. This CDR3 has 14 residues. Here the CDR3 DNA reads TGTGCCAGCAGCGGGTCGGACAGGGGTAAAGAGCAGTACTTC. This sequence encodes CASSGSDRGKEQYF.

The V and J genes are TRBV5-6 and TRBJ2-2; no clear D gene. This CDR3 is built from 15 residues. Germline CDR1 SGHDT, CDR2 YYEEEE. The V and J ends lost 0 bases and 1 base respectively, with 7 bases between them. The CDR3 reads CASSLVQLNTGELFF. In DNA, the CDR3 is TGTGCCAGCAGCTTGGTACAGTTGAACACCGGGGAGCTGTTTTTT.

V gene TRBV13 combines with J gene TRBJ2-7, with 9 positions matching TRBD2. The trim removed 5 bases at V and 4 bases at J, leaving 12 bases unmatched. This CDR3 has 16 residues. The germline gives CDR1 PRHDT, CDR2 FYEKMQ (reference sequence). CDR3 sequence (DNA): TGTGCCAGCAGCCTAAATAGCGGGGGTTCCTCTTACGAGCAGTACTTC. Amino acid sequence: CASSLNSGGSSYEQYF. Variable domain in full (rest from reference TRBV13 and TRBJ2-7): AAGVIQSPRHLIKEKRETATLKCYPIPRHDTVYWYQQGPGQDPQFLISFYEKMQSDKGSIPDRFSAQQFSDYHSELNMSSLELGDSALYFCASSLNSGGSSYEQYFGPGTRLTVT.

V usage is TRBV19 and J usage is TRBJ1-5, with a weak D call TRBD1 (5 bases). Germline values: CDR1 LNHDA, CDR2 SQIVND (reference sequence). V gave up 1 base and J gave up 5 bases, with 18 bases separating them. The CDR3 extends over 17 amino acids. Here the CDR3 reads CASSIGDLAAIYQPQHF. CDR3 DNA: TGTGCCAGTAGTATAGGGGACCTAGCGGCAATTTATCAGCCCCAGCATTTT.

The chain uses TRBV5-1 and TRBJ2-3; D perhaps matches TRBD2 (6 bases). There are 16 residues in the CDR3. CDR1 and CDR2 from the germline V gene are SGHRS and YFSETQ. V lost 5 bases to trimming and J lost 0 bases, with 16 bases between them. CDR3: CASRGGLSSSTDTQYF. DNA for the CDR3: TGCGCCAGCAGGGGGGGACTTAGCTCTAGCACAGATACGCAGTATTTT.

This clone was seen many times. The chain recombines TRBV18 with TRBJ1-2, with D unclear. CDR1 and CDR2 (germline): KGHSH, LQKENI. V lost 2 bases to trimming and J lost 7 bases, with 11 bases between them. The CDR3 has 13 residues. CDR3 sequence reads: CASSPAAGGGYTF. DNA for the CDR3: TGTGCCAGCTCACCAGCGGCAGGAGGTGGCTACACCTTC. Full variable domain (rest looked up from reference TRBV18 and TRBJ1-2): NAGVMQNPRHLVRRRGQEARLRCSPMKGHSHVYWYRQLPEEGLKFMVYLQKENIIDESGMPKERFSAEFPKEGPSILRIQQVVRGDSAAYFCASSPAAGGGYTFGSGTRLTVV.

About this clone: Sequence at one end of the junction differs from germline and may be a read error. The gene calls are TRBV11-3 and TRBJ1-1; D is possibly TRBD1 (6 bases). There are 17 residues in the CDR3. Germline V gene sequence: CDR1 SGHNT, CDR2 YENEEA. In nucleotides, the CDR3 is TGTGCCAGCAGCGCCGGGCTCGGTACGGTGGGGGACACTGAAGCTTCCTTT. It encodes CASSAGLGTVGDTEASF.

This clone was found a few times. The chain links TRBV5-6 to TRBJ1-6; D not resolved. Trimming cost V 2 bases and J 3 bases, with 12 bases left between them. Germline CDR1 reads SGHDT; CDR2 reads YYEEEE. CDR3 length: 16 residues. The CDR3, as DNA: TGTGCCAGCAGCTTTGTTGGGCAGAGCTATAATTCACCCCTCCACTTT. Protein: CASSFVGQSYNSPLHF.

The J gene is TRBJ2-7, the V gene TRBV4-1; 9 nucleotides match TRBD2. Per the germline V gene, CDR1 is MGHRA and CDR2 is YSYEKL. The CDR3 is 15 amino acids. Trimming at V came to 0 bases and at J to 2 bases, leaving 2 bases not matched to a gene. CDR3 in DNA: TGCGCCAGCAGCCAAGATCTAGCGGGGACCTACGAGCAGTACTTC. Amino acid sequence: CASSQDLAGTYEQYF.

The gene calls are TRBV18 and TRBJ1-1, with TRBD1 matching 7 bases. Germline V gene sequence: CDR1 KGHSH, CDR2 LQKENI. The CDR3 is 15 residues long. V dropped 3 bases and J dropped 1; count of bases not matched to a gene: 5. The CDR3 region is CASSPQTGQNTEAFF. DNA of the CDR3: TGTGCCAGCTCACCCCAGACAGGGCAGAACACTGAAGCTTTCTTT.

The CDR3 DNA follows: TGCGCCAGCACCGTTGGGGACAGGGTGTACGACTATGGCTACACCTTC. Protein product: CASTVGDRVYDYGYTF. The chain couples TRBV5-1 to TRBJ1-2, with 9 positions matching TRBD1. The CDR3 sequence is 16 residues long. Germline-derived CDR1 and CDR2 are SGHRS and YFSETQ. V trimming: 6 bases; J trimming: 3 bases; junction bases outside the gene matches: 12.

The CDR3 protein is CASSPRAWGIQGTGELFF. CDR3 bases: TGTGCCAGCAGCCCACGGGCATGGGGCATCCAGGGGACCGGGGAGCTGTTTTTT. The rearrangement joins TRBV21-1 to TRBJ2-2; TRBD1 reflects the table's D call only, with no check against the DNA. TRBV21-1 is a known pseudogene. The CDR3 sequence is 18 residues long.

This chain links TRBV25-1 with TRBJ1-4; TRBD1 agrees at 8 bases. V shed 6 bases and J 5 bases; nucleotides not matched to a gene: 2. Germline V gene lookup returns CDR1 MGHDK and CDR2 SYGVNS. The CDR3 has 13 residues. The CDR3 DNA reads TGTGCCAGCAGACGGACAGGGAATGAAAAACTGTTTTTT. Translated, it gives CASRRTGNEKLFF.

This clone came up once. The chain links TRBV6-4 to TRBJ2-1; the match to TRBD2 covers 13 bases. Germline V CDR1 and CDR2: MRHNA, SNTAGT. Trimming removed 6 bases from V and 8 bases from J; junction bases left unmatched: 4. The CDR3 spans 14 residues. Written as DNA, the CDR3 is TGTGCCAGCAGCACTAGCGGGGGGGCCGATGAGCAGTTCTTC. Its translation: CASSTSGGADEQFF.

The genes are TRBV7-2 and TRBJ2-7; tentative D call: TRBD2 (5 bases). This CDR3 is built from 13 residues. Trimming stripped 2 bases from V and 3 bases from J, with 8 bases between. Germline CDR1 reads SGHTA; CDR2 reads FQGNSA. CDR3 nucleotides: TGTGCCAGCAGCTTAAGAGGAGGCTACGAGCAGTACTTC. Its protein product is CASSLRGGYEQYF.

This clone has a handful of counts. The V gene is TRBV6-5, the J gene TRBJ1-1; the D gene is possibly TRBD1 (5 bases). CDR3 size: 15 residues. CDR1 MNHEY and CDR2 SVGAGI come from the germline V gene. Trimming cost V 0 bases and J 2 bases, with 10 bases left between them. CDR3 DNA: TGTGCCAGCAGTTACTCAAATACAGGCAACACTGAAGCTTTCTTT. It encodes CASSYSNTGNTEAFF.

The rearrangement links TRBV14 to TRBJ2-2; a weak D match, TRBD1 (6 bases). Between the trimmed V and J ends, which lost 4 bases and 2 bases, there was a span of 11 bases. Germline V gives CDR1 SGHDN, CDR2 FVKESK. The CDR3 runs to 15 residues. The CDR3 here is CASSLRTANTGELFF. The DNA for the CDR3 is TGTGCCAGCAGCCTCAGGACAGCTAACACCGGGGAGCTGTTTTTT.

The V and J genes are TRBV6-6 and TRBJ2-1; no clear D. V was trimmed by 8 bases and J by 0 bases, leaving 8 bases between them. The CDR3 contains 13 residues. Germline values: CDR1 MNHNY, CDR2 SVGAGI (reference sequence). The CDR3 DNA reads as TGTGCCAGCCGGGTAAGCTCCTACAATGAGCAGTTCTTC. Amino acids: CASRVSSYNEQFF.

The rearrangement joins TRBV5-1 to TRBJ2-5, with 7 nucleotides matching TRBD2. The DNA end is a closer match to TRBJ2-7, so the J assignment may be wrong. Germline values: CDR1 SGHRS, CDR2 YFSETQ. CDR3 size: 14 residues. The DNA of the CDR3 is TGCGCCAGCAGCTTGAGCGGGGACCTTTACGAGCAGTACTTC. It specifies CASSLSGDLYEQYF.

This sequence joins TRBV11-3 and TRBJ2-3; 11 positions agree with TRBD2. The CDR3 totals 16 residues. The V gene end was trimmed by 5 bases and the J gene end by 6 bases; junction bases not matched to a gene: 10. Germline CDR1 is SGHNT and CDR2 is YENEEA. CDR3 nucleotide sequence: TGTGCCAGCAGCCCGGGACTAGCGGCTAGCGCCGATACGCAGTATTTT. This encodes CASSPGLAASADTQYF.

In this sample, this clone turned up a few times. The chain recombines TRBV30 with TRBJ1-6; D remains unclear. Trimming cost V 0 bases and J 5 bases, with 14 bases left between them. The V gene's germline CDR1 is GTSNPN and CDR2 SVGIG (reference sequence). The CDR3 length is 16 residues. This chain's CDR3 is CAWSVLQAKDNSPLHF. The DNA for the CDR3 is TGTGCCTGGAGTGTACTTCAGGCCAAAGATAATTCACCCCTCCACTTT.

The chain is built from TRBV4-2 and TRBJ2-2, with 8 bases identical to TRBD2. CDR3 length: 16 residues. V was clipped by 4 bases and J by 5 bases; unmatched bases: 9. Germline V gives CDR1 LGHNA, CDR2 YNFKEQ. For the CDR3, the DNA is TGTGCCAGCAGCCCGGGCGGGGCGGGGGGAACCGGGGAGCTGTTTTTT. As protein: CASSPGGAGGTGELFF.

This chain joins TRBV7-8 and TRBJ2-5, with 9 nucleotides matching TRBD1. Germline CDR1 reads SGHVS; CDR2 reads FQNEAQ. The V gene end was trimmed by 5 bases and the J gene end by 2 bases; junction bases not matched to a gene: 3. The length of the CDR3 is 14 residues. The CDR3 protein is CASSPGTGQETQYF. The CDR3 nucleotides read TGTGCCAGCAGCCCCGGGACAGGGCAAGAGACCCAGTACTTC.

This chain joins TRBV18 and TRBJ1-1; 7 bases align to TRBD1. V was pared by 2 bases and J by 2 bases, with 5 bases of the junction left unmatched. From germline, CDR1 is KGHSH and CDR2 LQKENI. The CDR3 extends over 15 amino acids. DNA of the CDR3: TGTGCCAGCTCACCATCGCAGGGGGACAACACTGAAGCTTTCTTT. This gives the protein CASSPSQGDNTEAFF.

This chain connects TRBV5-1 to TRBJ1-5, with a possible D match to TRBD1 (6 bases). Trimming stripped 4 bases from V and 8 bases from J, with 16 bases between. Germline lookup yields CDR1 SGHRS and CDR2 YFSETQ. This CDR3 comprises 14 residues. For the CDR3, the DNA is TGCGCCAGCAGCCTGGACACAGGGCGGGAGCCCCAGCATTTT. Translation: CASSLDTGREPQHF. The full variable domain, rest sourced from reference TRBV5-1 and TRBJ1-5, is KAGVTQTPRYLIKTRGQQVTLSCSPISGHRSVSWYQQTPGQGLQFLFEYFSETQRNKGNFPGRFSGRQFSNSRSEMNVSTLELGDSALYLCASSLDTGREPQHFGDGTRLSIL.